These 12 T cell receptor beta chains originate from one sample sequenced in a study of blood T cell repertoires in COVID-19. Generated by immunoSEQ multiplex PCR, the TCRdb table keeps only in-frame clones and is missing some. The sample shows about 170,000 clones, roughly 86% of them seen only once. The source material was peripheral blood. These receptors were taken from a woman older than 75 with COVID-19, enrolled during active disease.

The genes are TRBV9 and TRBJ1-2, with D uncertain. Trimming cost V 7 bases and J 4 bases, with 11 bases left between them. CDR3 size: 12 residues. In germline, CDR1 is SGDLS, CDR2 YYNGEE. The CDR3 loop reads CASASNTYGYTF. As DNA, the CDR3 is TGTGCCAGCGCCTCCAACACCTATGGCTACACCTTC.

V and J are TRBV11-2 and TRBJ1-3; D is undetermined. The V and J ends lost 3 bases and 4 bases respectively, with 7 bases between them. The length of the CDR3 is 13 residues. CDR1 and CDR2 (germline): SGHAT, FQNNGV. This chain's CDR3 is CASSLPQGNTIYF. The CDR3 DNA reads TGTGCCAGCAGCTTGCCACAGGGAAACACCATATATTTT. The full variable domain, its missing parts supplied by reference TRBV11-2 and TRBJ1-3, is EAGVAQSPRYKIIEKRQSVAFWCNPISGHATLYWYQQILGQGPKLLIQFQNNGVVDDSQLPKDRFSAERLKGVDSTLKIQPAKLEDSAVYLCASSLPQGNTIYFGEGSWLTVV.

The chain combines TRBV2 with TRBJ1-1; D is unclear. Trimming took 4 bases from V and 1 from J, leaving 13 bases between them. Germline lookup yields CDR1 SNHLY and CDR2 FYNNEI. This CDR3 spans 15 amino acids. The CDR3 loop reads CASSANALPNTEAFF. The CDR3 DNA follows: TGTGCCAGCAGTGCTAACGCCCTTCCGAACACTGAAGCTTTCTTT.

There are a few counts of this clone. This chain links TRBV6-2 or TRBV6-3 with TRBJ1-5, with D perhaps TRBD1 (5 bases). The CDR3 extends over 14 amino acids. Germline loops: CDR1 MNHEY, CDR2 SVGEGT. V lost 2 bases and J 5 bases, leaving 10 bases between the germline ends. The CDR3 loop is CASSYVTEDQPQHF. The CDR3 DNA sequence: TGTGCCAGCAGTTACGTGACAGAGGATCAGCCCCAGCATTTT.

The V gene is TRBV29-1, the J gene TRBJ1-2; D perhaps matches TRBD1 (6 bases). Germline V gene sequence: CDR1 SQVTM, CDR2 ANQGSEA. V lost 2 bases to trimming and J lost 7 bases, with 8 bases between them. The CDR3 runs to 11 residues. For the CDR3, the DNA is TGCAGCGTTGAAATGGGGGCTGGCTACACCTTC. Protein product: CSVEMGAGYTF. Full variable domain (outside the CDR3, taken from reference TRBV29-1 and TRBJ1-2): SAVISQKPSRDICQRGTSLTIQCQVDSQVTMMFWYRQQPGQSLTLIATANQGSEATYESGFVIDKFPISRPNLTFSTLTVSNMSPEDSSIYLCSVEMGAGYTFGSGTRLTVV.

The gene calls are TRBV9 and TRBJ2-7, with 8 bases that match TRBD1. This CDR3 region has 15 residues. The V gene's germline CDR1 is SGDLS and CDR2 YYNGEE. The V gene end was trimmed by 4 bases and the J gene end by 3 bases; junction bases not matched to a gene: 9. CDR3 sequence reads: CASSPPKQGDYEQYF. As DNA, the CDR3 is TGTGCCAGCAGCCCCCCTAAACAGGGGGACTACGAGCAGTACTTC.

This sequence joins TRBV4-1 and TRBJ1-6; possibly TRBD1 for D (5 bases). This CDR3 region has 14 residues. Germline V gene data show CDR1 as MGHRA and CDR2 as YSYEKL. V was trimmed by 3 bases and J by 9 bases, leaving 12 bases between them. In DNA, the CDR3 is TGCGCCAGCAGCCATGAGGGGCGGGGTTCACCCCTCCACTTT. Translation gives CASSHEGRGSPLHF.

The chain carries TRBV5-4 and TRBJ2-5; possibly TRBD2 for D (5 bases). CDR1 is SGHNT, CDR2 YYREEE, per germline (reference sequence). V shed 1 base and J shed 5 bases, with 18 bases lying between them. This CDR3 contains 16 residues. DNA of the CDR3: TGTGCCAGCAGCTTGCTGTCAGGACCACGCGGGGAGACCCAGTACTTC. Protein product: CASSLLSGPRGETQYF.

In the case of this clone: The junction differs from germline at one of its ends, possibly a read error. V is TRBV27 and J is TRBJ2-7; no clear D. The length of the CDR3 is 8 residues. From germline, CDR1 is MNHEY and CDR2 SMNVEV (reference sequence). The CDR3, as DNA: TGTGCCAGCAGTCCCCGGGACTTC. This encodes CASSPRDF.

J is TRBJ2-7 and V is TRBV2; 9 bases are a match to TRBD1. J was trimmed by 2 bases and V by 0 bases; bases with no gene match: 2. The CDR3 spans 15 residues. Germline V gene lookup returns CDR1 SNHLY and CDR2 FYNNEI. CDR3 region: CASSEAGQGPYEQYF. In DNA form, the CDR3 reads TGTGCCAGCAGTGAAGCAGGACAGGGGCCCTACGAGCAGTACTTC. The variable domain in full, completed from reference TRBV2 and TRBJ2-7, reads EPEVTQTPSHQVTQMGQEVILRCVPISNHLYFYWYRQILGQKVEFLVSFYNNEISEKSEIFDDQFSVERPDGSNFTLKIRSTKLEDSAMYFCASSEAGQGPYEQYFGPGTRLTVT.

The rearrangement uses TRBV5-5 and TRBJ2-6, with no clear D. Germline CDR1 SGHKS, CDR2 YYEKEE (reference sequence). V lost 0 bases to trimming and J lost 0 bases, with 10 bases between them. The CDR3 consists of 17 residues. CDR3 sequence (DNA): TGTGCCAGCAGCTTGGACCGCCGTAGCTCTGGGGCCAACGTCCTGACTTTC. Translation: CASSLDRRSSGANVLTF.

The gene calls are TRBV2 and TRBJ2-5, with 8 bases identical to TRBD2. Germline-derived CDR1 and CDR2 are SNHLY and FYNNEI. V dropped 6 bases and J dropped 1; count of bases not matched to a gene: 13. This CDR3 comprises 17 residues. In DNA, the CDR3 is TGTGCCAGCAGGCCCGGGGGGGGCAGAGGGAGCCAAGAGACCCAGTACTTC. It is translated as CASRPGGGRGSQETQYF.